A selection of T cell receptor beta chains follows, all from one sample in a study of cytotoxic CD8 clonotypes in ibrutinib-treated CLL. The data were produced by immunoSEQ multiplex PCR, yet TCRdb's version contains in-frame clones alone and is incomplete. Of 53,000 or so clones listed, approximately 54% are singletons. The source material was PBMCs, sampled at disease progression, from a patient treated with ibrutinib. The receptors were gathered from a human donor with chronic lymphocytic leukemia. The CDR3 runs from the conserved cysteine through the conserved F or W. D genes are given only for firm matches. Not all rows give a size; the values are once, few, many and, for expanded clones, a class.

CDR3nt: TGTGCCAGCAGCCTAGGACAGGGCCACACCGGGGAGCTGTTTTTT; CDR3aa: CASSLGQGHTGELFF; v_gene: TRBV11-1; d_gene: TRBD1; abundance: NA; j_gene: TRBJ2-2
CDR3nt: TGTGCCAGCAGCCAAGGAAGCACCGGGACAGGTAATCAGCCCCAGCATTTT; CDR3aa: CASSQGSTGTGNQPQHF; v_gene: TRBV4-2; d_gene: TRBD1; abundance: medium-sized; j_gene: TRBJ1-5
CDR3nt: TGTGCCAGTACAACACAGGAGAACACTGAAGCTTTCTTT; CDR3aa: CASTTQENTEAFF; v_gene: TRBV7-6; d_gene: NA; abundance: NA; j_gene: TRBJ1-1
CDR3nt: TGTGCCAGTAGTATACAGGCGTCCGGAAACACCATATATTTT; CDR3aa: CASSIQASGNTIYF; v_gene: TRBV19; d_gene: NA; abundance: few; j_gene: TRBJ1-3
CDR3nt: TGTGCCAGCTCACCCCCTAGCGGGAGTAAAGATGAGCAGTTCTTC; CDR3aa: CASSPPSGSKDEQFF; v_gene: TRBV18; d_gene: TRBD2; abundance: NA; j_gene: TRBJ2-1
CDR3nt: TGTGCCAGCAGTCAGGGACAGGGGTATGGCTACACCTTC; CDR3aa: CASSQGQGYGYTF; v_gene: TRBV28; d_gene: TRBD1; abundance: once; j_gene: TRBJ1-2
CDR3nt: TGTGCCAGCAGCCTAGAACCAGGGGGCAGGTACGAGCAGTACTTC; CDR3aa: CASSLEPGGRYEQYF; v_gene: TRBV4-2; d_gene: TRBD1; abundance: NA; j_gene: TRBJ2-7
CDR3nt: TGTGCCAGCTCACCACCAGGGACTAACACTGAAGCTTTCTTT; CDR3aa: CASSPPGTNTEAFF; v_gene: TRBV18; d_gene: NA; abundance: few; j_gene: TRBJ1-1
CDR3nt: TGCGCCAGCAGCTTTGGACAGGGTAATTCACCCCTCCACTTT; CDR3aa: CASSFGQGNSPLHF; v_gene: TRBV5-1; d_gene: TRBD1; abundance: NA; j_gene: TRBJ1-6
CDR3nt: TGTGCCAGCAGCCTAATATGGACGCTACAAGAGACCCAGTACTTC; CDR3aa: CASSLIWTLQETQYF; v_gene: TRBV11-2; d_gene: NA; abundance: once; j_gene: TRBJ2-5
CDR3nt: TGTGCCAGTAGTATAGATCTTGGGGGTGAGCAGTTCTTC; CDR3aa: CASSIDLGGEQFF; v_gene: TRBV19; d_gene: NA; abundance: NA; j_gene: TRBJ2-1
CDR3nt: TGTGCCAGCAGCTTGGGAGAGTCCTACGAGCAGTACTTC; CDR3aa: CASSLGESYEQYF; v_gene: TRBV7-2; d_gene: NA; abundance: NA; j_gene: TRBJ2-7
CDR3nt: TGTGCCAGTAGTACTGTCGGGCAGCCCCAGCATTTT; CDR3aa: CASSTVGQPQHF; v_gene: TRBV19; d_gene: NA; abundance: few; j_gene: TRBJ1-5
CDR3nt: TGCGCCACCAAGGGACAGTTCTACGAGCAGTACTTC; CDR3aa: CATKGQFYEQYF; v_gene: TRBV23-1; d_gene: TRBD1; abundance: NA; j_gene: TRBJ2-7
CDR3nt: TGTGCCAGTAGTATAGAGGGGACTAGTTCCTACAATGAGCAGTTCTTC; CDR3aa: CASSIEGTSSYNEQFF; v_gene: TRBV19; d_gene: TRBD2; abundance: NA; j_gene: TRBJ2-1